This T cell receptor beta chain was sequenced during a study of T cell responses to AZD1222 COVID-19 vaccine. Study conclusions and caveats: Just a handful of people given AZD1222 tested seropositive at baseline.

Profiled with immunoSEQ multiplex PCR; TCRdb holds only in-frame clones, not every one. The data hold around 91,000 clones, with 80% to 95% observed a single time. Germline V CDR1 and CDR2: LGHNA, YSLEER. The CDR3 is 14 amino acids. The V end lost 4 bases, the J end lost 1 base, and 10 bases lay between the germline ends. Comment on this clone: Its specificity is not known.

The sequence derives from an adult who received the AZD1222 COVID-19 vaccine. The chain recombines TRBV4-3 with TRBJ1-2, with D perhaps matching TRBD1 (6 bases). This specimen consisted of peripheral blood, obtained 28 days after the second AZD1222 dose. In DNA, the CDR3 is TGCGCCAGCAGCCCAGGGGTGGGTAACTATGGCTACACCTTC. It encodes CASSPGVGNYGYTF.